These 25 T cell receptor beta chains share one sample of origin, sequenced in a study of identical twins. One entry per CDR3 protein results from TCRdb running MiXCR on the 5' RACE reads. This sample yields approximately 590,000 distinct CDR3 sequences, of which 7.5% to 10% are seen a single time; approximately 3% belongs to the top ten. This sample also appeared in a second study, on yellow fever vaccine responses in identical twins.

Source material: PBMCs. Source of these receptors: a woman younger than 30 in good health.

For this clonotype: Compared with germline, one end of the junction differs, possibly owing to a read error. V and J are TRBV4-3 and TRBJ2-1; D ambiguous. This CDR3 contains 12 residues. Germline assignment: CDR1 LGHNA and CDR2 YSLEER. The DNA of the CDR3 is TGCGCCAGCAGCCAAGATAATCAGGCCGCGCTCTTC. Translation: CASSQDNQAALF.

This chain uses TRBV30 with TRBJ2-2; the match to TRBD1 covers 7 bases. The V gene's germline CDR1 is GTSNPN and CDR2 SVGIG (reference sequence). V lost 5 bases to trimming and J lost 0 bases; unmatched junction nucleotides: 3. The CDR3 extends over 14 amino acids. This CDR3 reads CAWDRDPNTGELFF. The DNA for the CDR3 is TGTGCCTGGGACAGGGACCCGAACACCGGGGAGCTGTTTTTT.

This chain joins TRBV6-2 or TRBV6-3 and TRBJ2-3, with a possible D match to TRBD1 (6 bases). Trimming cost V 2 bases and J 2 bases, with 11 bases left between them. The CDR3 is 15 amino acids. Germline values: CDR1 MNHEY, CDR2 SVGEGT. Here the CDR3 reads CASSYDRSLTDTQYF. DNA for the CDR3: TGTGCCAGCAGTTACGACAGGAGCCTCACAGATACGCAGTATTTT.

The chain recombines TRBV11-2 with TRBJ2-1; 11 bases fit TRBD2. The V segment lost 4 bases and the J segment 4 bases; nucleotides outside the gene matches: 6. From germline, CDR1 is SGHAT and CDR2 FQNNGV. The length of the CDR3 is 16 residues. In DNA form, the CDR3 reads TGTGCCAGCAGCTCCTTAGCGGGAGGGTTATACAATGAGCAGTTCTTC. It yields the protein CASSSLAGGLYNEQFF.

The CDR3 DNA reads as TGTGCCAGCAGCTTACAGGGGGCGGAAGGAACAGATACGCAGTATTTT. This sequence encodes CASSLQGAEGTDTQYF. The chain uses TRBV11-2 and TRBJ2-3, with TRBD1 matching 8 bases. Germline trimming cut 2 bases from V and 3 bases from J; bases unmatched to any gene: 7. The CDR3 is 16 amino acids. The germline V gene encodes CDR1 SGHAT and CDR2 FQNNGV.

This clonotype was recorded a few times. The chain has TRBV5-1 and TRBJ1-1, with D hard to call. Germline-derived CDR1 and CDR2 are SGHRS and YFSETQ. V dropped 1 base and J dropped 7 bases, with 14 bases sitting between them. The CDR3 is 14 residues long. Here the CDR3 DNA reads TGCGCCAGCAGCTTGTGGGCCGGATTTAGTGAAGCTTTCTTT. Amino acid sequence: CASSLWAGFSEAFF.

The gene calls are TRBV10-2 and TRBJ2-7; 12 positions agree with TRBD2. V gave up 1 base and J gave up 5 bases; unmatched junction bases: 24. CDR3 length equals 22 residues. The germline CDR1 and CDR2 sequences are WSHSY and SAAADI. The chain's CDR3 is CASSEWPLWSSGRAYKGDEQYF. The DNA for the CDR3 is TGCGCCAGCAGTGAGTGGCCCCTGTGGTCTAGCGGGAGGGCCTATAAGGGGGACGAGCAGTACTTC.

This chain connects TRBV2 to TRBJ1-1, with D uncertain. Germline V gene sequence: CDR1 SNHLY, CDR2 FYNNEI. V lost 2 bases to trimming and J lost 1 base, with 8 bases between them. This CDR3 is 14 amino acids long. The CDR3: CASSEQIRNTEAFF. The CDR3 DNA reads as TGTGCCAGCAGTGAACAGATCAGGAACACTGAAGCTTTCTTT.

There are many counts of this clonotype. This chain connects TRBV6-2 or TRBV6-3 to TRBJ1-2; 7 bases line up with TRBD1. This CDR3 has 13 residues. The trim removed 5 bases at V and 8 bases at J, leaving 8 bases unmatched. Germline values: CDR1 MNHEY, CDR2 SVGEGT. The CDR3 is CASSDRDARGYTF. The CDR3, as DNA: TGTGCCAGCAGTGACAGGGACGCTCGGGGCTACACCTTC.

This clonotype has more than one count but fewer than ten. The CDR3 bases are TGTGCCAGCAGCTTCCTGGGCCTAGCGGGAGTTCGGGATACGCAGTATTTT. It codes for CASSFLGLAGVRDTQYF. The V and J genes are TRBV7-2 and TRBJ2-3; 10 positions match TRBD2. The CDR3 consists of 17 residues. Germline CDR1 is SGHTA and CDR2 is FQGNSA. Trimming cost V 3 bases and J 6 bases; bases outside gene matches: 12.

This chain uses TRBV29-1 with TRBJ2-1; 10 nucleotides match TRBD1. The length of the CDR3 is 18 residues. The V and J ends lost 1 base and 7 bases, in that order; junction bases with no gene match: 16. Per the germline V gene, CDR1 is SQVTM and CDR2 is ANQGSEA. Here the CDR3 DNA reads TGCAGCGTTGAAGGGCTTTTTTGGGACAGGGGAAAGGGAAATGAGCAGTTCTTC. The encoded protein is CSVEGLFWDRGKGNEQFF.

The table lists this clonotype with a few counts. The chain combines TRBV11-2 with TRBJ1-1; D not certain. Germline V gene sequence: CDR1 SGHAT, CDR2 FQNNGV. This CDR3 region has 15 residues. V was shortened by 4 bases and J by 0 bases, with 12 bases between the two germline ends. The CDR3 DNA follows: TGTGCCAGCAGCTCAGCCCGACCCCTGAACACTGAAGCTTTCTTT. Its translation: CASSSARPLNTEAFF.

The chain links TRBV7-6 to TRBJ2-3; 8 bases agree with TRBD2. V lost 5 bases, J lost 3 bases, and 7 bases stayed unmatched. This CDR3 contains 15 residues. The germline V gene encodes CDR1 SGHVS and CDR2 FNYEAQ. The CDR3 reads CASSPSGGATDTQYF. In DNA, the CDR3 is TGTGCCAGCAGCCCTTCGGGGGGGGCTACAGATACGCAGTATTTT. The full variable domain, completed using reference TRBV7-6 and TRBJ2-3, is GAGVSQSPRYKVTKRGQDVALRCDPISGHVSLYWYRQALGQGPEFLTYFNYEAQQDKSGLPNDRFSAERPEGSISTLTIQRTEQRDSAMYRCASSPSGGATDTQYFGPGTRLTVL.

This clonotype has a handful of counts. The chain uses TRBV5-1 and TRBJ2-5; D may be TRBD1 or TRBD2 (5 bases each). CDR1 and CDR2 (germline): SGHRS, YFSETQ. This CDR3 has 14 residues. With 3 bases removed from V and 5 bases from J, the gap between germline ends came to 14 bases. Here the CDR3 DNA reads TGCGCCAGCAGCTCTCGGGGTGAGGGGGAGACCCAGTACTTC. It is translated as CASSSRGEGETQYF.

This clonotype was seen many times. The chain couples TRBV4-1 to TRBJ1-3; D unresolved. Germline V gives CDR1 MGHRA, CDR2 YSYEKL. The CDR3 length is 13 residues. The V end lost 3 bases, the J end lost 0 bases, and 3 bases lay between the germline ends. CDR3 DNA: TGCGCCAGCAGCCAGGTCTCTGGAAACACCATATATTTT. Residues: CASSQVSGNTIYF.

This clonotype has ten or more counts. The V call is TRBV7-9, the J call TRBJ2-7; the match to TRBD2 covers 12 bases. Germline V gene lookup returns CDR1 SEHNR and CDR2 FQNEAQ (reference sequence). The trim removed 3 bases at V and 0 bases at J, leaving 6 bases unmatched. The CDR3 loop spans 17 amino acids. The CDR3 region is CASSFPGLAGSSYEQYF. The CDR3 nucleotides are TGTGCCAGCAGCTTCCCCGGACTAGCGGGGTCCTCCTACGAGCAGTACTTC.

This clonotype came up a few times. The CDR3 here is CASSVGGGQSYEQYF. In DNA form, the CDR3 reads TGTGCCAGCAGCGTCGGAGGGGGCCAGTCCTACGAGCAGTACTTC. The rearrangement uses TRBV9 and TRBJ2-7; possibly TRBD1 for D (7 bases). The CDR3 runs to 15 residues. In germline, CDR1 is SGDLS, CDR2 YYNGEE. The V and J ends lost 2 bases and 1 base respectively, with 13 bases between them.

Only a few counts were recorded for this clonotype. V gene TRBV5-1 combines with J gene TRBJ2-7; D is perhaps TRBD2 (8 bases). CDR3 length equals 15 residues. Germline V gives CDR1 SGHRS, CDR2 YFSETQ. V was pared by 4 bases and J by 3 bases, with 17 bases between. The CDR3 sequence: CASSGGGTAFYEQYF. The CDR3 DNA sequence: TGCGCCAGCAGCGGCGGGGGGACAGCCTTCTACGAGCAGTACTTC.

The chain couples TRBV7-3 to TRBJ2-2; D is perhaps TRBD2 (5 bases). The V end was cut by 5 bases, the J end by 2 bases, with 12 bases between. Germline V gene data show CDR1 as SGHTA and CDR2 as FQGTGA. The CDR3 extends over 15 amino acids. CDR3 nucleotide sequence: TGTGCCAGCAGCCCCGAGACTATAAACACCGGGGAGCTGTTTTTT. This sequence encodes CASSPETINTGELFF.

This chain links TRBV6-5 with TRBJ2-1; D gene uncertain. V dropped 2 bases and J dropped 3 bases, with 11 bases sitting between them. The CDR3 length is 15 residues. The germline V gene encodes CDR1 MNHEY and CDR2 SVGAGI. The chain's CDR3 is CASSYDAVNYNEQFF. Here the CDR3 DNA reads TGTGCCAGCAGTTACGACGCAGTAAACTACAATGAGCAGTTCTTC.

There are many counts of this clonotype. This chain connects TRBV25-1 to TRBJ2-1, with TRBD1 as a possible D gene (5 bases). Germline loops: CDR1 MGHDK, CDR2 SYGVNS. The CDR3 runs 11 residues. Trimming shortened V by 6 bases and J by 15 bases, and 15 bases separated the two germline ends. The DNA for the CDR3 is TGTGCCAGCAGCCTAGGGGTTTCTTGGTTCTTC. Its translation is CASSLGVSWFF.

This clonotype has more than one count but fewer than ten. V gene TRBV10-3 combines with J gene TRBJ2-7; 11 nucleotides align to TRBD1. V trimming: 3 bases; J trimming: 7 bases; junction bases outside the gene matches: 5. CDR1 ENHRY and CDR2 SYGVKD come from the germline V gene. The CDR3 is 14 residues long. The CDR3 here is CAISDPGQGDEQYF. The DNA for the CDR3 is TGTGCCATCAGTGACCCGGGACAGGGGGATGAGCAGTACTTC.

This clonotype came up many times. This chain connects TRBV7-9 to TRBJ2-5; possibly TRBD2 for D (7 bases). With 5 bases removed from V and 2 bases from J, the gap between germline ends came to 21 bases. The CDR3 has 17 amino acids. Germline assignment: CDR1 SEHNR and CDR2 FQNEAQ (reference sequence). DNA of the CDR3: TGTGCCAGCAGCCCTCGGTGGGGGGGCCAGAATCAAGAGACCCAGTACTTC. Its translation is CASSPRWGGQNQETQYF.

This clonotype came up a few times. The chain has TRBV4-3 and TRBJ1-4; no reliable D call. This CDR3 is built from 16 residues. CDR1 and CDR2 from the germline V gene are LGHNA and YSLEER. The V and J ends lost 2 bases and 0 bases respectively, with 10 bases between them. The CDR3 DNA reads as TGCGCCAGCAGCCAAACGTCAGTCGCAACTAATGAAAAACTGTTTTTT. This sequence encodes CASSQTSVATNEKLFF.

This clonotype was counted at least ten times. The chain uses TRBV4-3 and TRBJ1-2; 7 bases match TRBD1. The V and J ends lost 1 base and 4 bases, in that order; junction bases with no gene match: 6. CDR1 is LGHNA, CDR2 YSLEER, per germline. This CDR3 has 15 amino acids. CDR3 protein: CASSQGGQGGYGYTF. The CDR3 coding sequence is TGCGCCAGCAGCCAAGGGGGGCAGGGGGGCTATGGCTACACCTTC.